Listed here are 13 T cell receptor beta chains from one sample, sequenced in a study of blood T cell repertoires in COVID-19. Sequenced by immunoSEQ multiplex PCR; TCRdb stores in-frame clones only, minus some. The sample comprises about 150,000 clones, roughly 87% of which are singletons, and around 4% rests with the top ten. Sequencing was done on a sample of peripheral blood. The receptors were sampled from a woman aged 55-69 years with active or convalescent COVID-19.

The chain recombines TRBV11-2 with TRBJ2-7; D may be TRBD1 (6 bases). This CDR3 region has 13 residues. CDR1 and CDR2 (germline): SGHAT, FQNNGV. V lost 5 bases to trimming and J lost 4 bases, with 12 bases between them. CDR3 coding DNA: TGTGCCAGCAGCGGACGGACAGTATACGAGCAGTACTTC. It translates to CASSGRTVYEQYF.

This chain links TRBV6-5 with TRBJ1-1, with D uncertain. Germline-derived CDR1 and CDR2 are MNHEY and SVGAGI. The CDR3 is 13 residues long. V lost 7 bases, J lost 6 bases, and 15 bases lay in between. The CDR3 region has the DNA TGTGCCAGCACCTTAGACGTGGACTCTGAAGCTTTCTTT. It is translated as CASTLDVDSEAFF.

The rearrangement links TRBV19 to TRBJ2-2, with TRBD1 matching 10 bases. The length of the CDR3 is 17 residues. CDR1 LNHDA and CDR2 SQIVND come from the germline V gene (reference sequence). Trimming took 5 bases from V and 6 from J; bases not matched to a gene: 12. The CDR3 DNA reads TGTGCCAGTAGTGTGGGACAGGGGTCCTACATCCCCGGGGAGCTGTTTTTT. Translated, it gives CASSVGQGSYIPGELFF.

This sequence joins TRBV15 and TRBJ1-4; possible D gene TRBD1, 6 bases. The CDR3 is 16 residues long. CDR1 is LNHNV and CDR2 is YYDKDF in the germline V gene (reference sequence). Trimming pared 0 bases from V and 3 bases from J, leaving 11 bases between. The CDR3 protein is CATSRDRGAANEKLFF. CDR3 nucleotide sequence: TGTGCCACCAGCAGAGATCGGGGGGCGGCTAATGAAAAACTGTTTTTT.

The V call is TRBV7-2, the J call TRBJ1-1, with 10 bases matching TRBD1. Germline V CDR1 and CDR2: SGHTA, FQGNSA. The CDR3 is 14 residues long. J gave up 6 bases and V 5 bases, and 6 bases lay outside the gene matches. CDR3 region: CASSTRQGAAEAFF. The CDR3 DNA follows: TGTGCCAGCAGCACCAGACAGGGGGCGGCTGAAGCTTTCTTT.

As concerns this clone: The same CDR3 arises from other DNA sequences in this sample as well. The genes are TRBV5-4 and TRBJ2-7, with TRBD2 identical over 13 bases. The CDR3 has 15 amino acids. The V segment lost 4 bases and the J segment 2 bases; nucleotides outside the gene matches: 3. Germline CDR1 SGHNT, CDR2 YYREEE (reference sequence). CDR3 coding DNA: TGTGCCAGCAGCGTCACTAGCGGGGGGGCCTACGAGCAGTACTTC. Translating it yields CASSVTSGGAYEQYF.

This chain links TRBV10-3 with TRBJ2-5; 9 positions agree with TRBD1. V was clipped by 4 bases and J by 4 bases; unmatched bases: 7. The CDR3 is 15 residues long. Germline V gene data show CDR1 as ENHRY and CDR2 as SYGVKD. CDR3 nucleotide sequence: TGTGCCATCAGTGCGGAGACAGGGGGTCGAGAGACCCAGTACTTC. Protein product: CAISAETGGRETQYF.

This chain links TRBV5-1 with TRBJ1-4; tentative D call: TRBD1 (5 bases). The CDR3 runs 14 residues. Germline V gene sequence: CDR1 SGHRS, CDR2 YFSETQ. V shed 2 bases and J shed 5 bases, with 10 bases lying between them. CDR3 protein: CASSFGTENEKLFF. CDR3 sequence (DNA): TGCGCCAGCAGCTTTGGGACTGAGAATGAAAAACTGTTTTTT.

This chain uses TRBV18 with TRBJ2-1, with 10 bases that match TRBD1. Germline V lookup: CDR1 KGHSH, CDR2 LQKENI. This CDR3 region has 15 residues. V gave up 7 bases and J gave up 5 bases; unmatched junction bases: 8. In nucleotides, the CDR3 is TGTGCCAGCTACCAGGGACAGGGGTTCGACAATGAGCAGTTCTTC. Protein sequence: CASYQGQGFDNEQFF.

This chain's CDR3 is CASSVGTGRNQPQHF. CDR3 DNA: TGTGCCAGCAGTGTAGGGACAGGGCGCAATCAGCCCCAGCATTTT. This chain uses TRBV27 with TRBJ1-5, with TRBD1 matching 9 bases. The CDR3 covers 15 residues. CDR1 is MNHEY and CDR2 is SMNVEV in the germline V gene (reference sequence). V trimming: 5 bases; J trimming: 2 bases; junction bases outside the gene matches: 4.

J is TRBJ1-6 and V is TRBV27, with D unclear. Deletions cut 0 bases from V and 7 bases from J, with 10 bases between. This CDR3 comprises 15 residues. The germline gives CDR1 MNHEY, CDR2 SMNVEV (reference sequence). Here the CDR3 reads CASSLSLLQNSPLHF. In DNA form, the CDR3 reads TGTGCCAGCAGTTTATCGTTATTACAAAATTCACCCCTCCACTTT.

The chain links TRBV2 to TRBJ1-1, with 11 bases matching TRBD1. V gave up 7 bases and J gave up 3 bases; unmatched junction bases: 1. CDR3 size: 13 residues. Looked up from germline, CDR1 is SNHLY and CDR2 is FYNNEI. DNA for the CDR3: TGTGCCAGCACGGGACAGGGGGACACTGAAGCTTTCTTT. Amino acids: CASTGQGDTEAFF.

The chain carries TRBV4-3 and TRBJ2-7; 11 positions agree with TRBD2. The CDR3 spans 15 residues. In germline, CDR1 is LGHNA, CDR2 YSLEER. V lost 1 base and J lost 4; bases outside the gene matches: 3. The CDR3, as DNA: TGCGCCAGCAGCCAAGCTAGCGGGGGGAGTTACGAGCAGTACTTC. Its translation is CASSQASGGSYEQYF.